Listed below are T cell receptor beta chains from one sample, sequenced in a study of CD8 T cells in ankylosing spondylitis. MiXCR, run by TCRdb on the 5' RACE reads, gives a single entry per CDR3 protein. The table shows 230,000 or so distinct CDR3 sequences, with roughly a quarter occurring only once. Sequenced material: blood, either unsorted or a sorted T cell fraction (not recorded which). The source is a male donor with ankylosing spondylitis or in good health (not recorded which). CDR3s include the opening cysteine and the closing phenylalanine or tryptophan. A D gene is named only where the DNA matches it firmly. Expanded clones are given a class, and other clones once, few, many or no size at all.

TRBV20-1	-	TRBJ2-3	-	CSAMSGARGDTQYF	TGCAGTGCTATGTCGGGGGCCCGTGGAGATACGCAGTATTTT
TRBV5-1	-	TRBJ1-2	few	CASSLSSEYGYTF	TGCGCCAGCAGCTTGTCATCGGAGTATGGCTACACCTTC
TRBV4-1	-	TRBJ1-5	many	CASSQDLGERPQHF	TGCGCCAGCAGCCAAGATCTGGGGGAGCGCCCCCAGCATTTT
TRBV7-3	-	TRBJ1-1	many	CASSITGGTEAFF	TGTGCCAGCAGCATAACAGGAGGGACTGAAGCTTTCTTT
TRBV30	TRBD1	TRBJ1-6	once	CAWTKQGWNSPLHF	TGTGCCTGGACCAAACAGGGGTGGAATTCACCCCTCCACTTT
TRBV20-1	-	TRBJ2-3	many	CSARADRKTDTQYF	TGCAGTGCTAGAGCGGACAGAAAAACAGATACGCAGTATTTT
TRBV20-1	TRBD2	TRBJ2-7	few	CSATGTRREQYF	TGCAGTGCTACAGGGACTAGGAGAGAGCAGTACTTC
TRBV20-1	-	TRBJ2-7	-	CSARSAGPFYEQYF	TGCAGTGCTAGGTCGGCTGGGCCGTTCTACGAGCAGTACTTC
TRBV9	TRBD1	TRBJ1-1	many	CASSVGDRNTEAFF	TGTGCCAGCAGCGTGGGGGACAGAAACACTGAAGCTTTCTTT
TRBV7-8	TRBD1	TRBJ2-7	-	CASSLGTGGRYEQYF	TGTGCCAGCAGCTTAGGGACAGGGGGACGCTACGAGCAGTACTTC
TRBV20-1	-	TRBJ2-7	-	CSARASDYEQYF	TGCAGTGCTAGGGCCAGTGACTACGAGCAGTACTTC
TRBV28	TRBD1	TRBJ2-5	many	CASSPIQGYQETQYF	TGTGCCAGCAGCCCAATACAGGGGTACCAAGAGACCCAGTACTTC
TRBV4-2	-	TRBJ2-1	few	CASSHPQGHEQFF	TGTGCCAGCAGCCACCCTCAGGGGCATGAGCAGTTCTTC
TRBV10-3	TRBD2	TRBJ2-3	few	CAISERLAGVGRDTQYF	TGTGCCATCAGTGAAAGACTAGCGGGGGTGGGGCGAGATACGCAGTATTTT
TRBV5-1	TRBD2	TRBJ2-7	many	CASSLDTSGVYEQYF	TGCGCCAGCAGCTTGGATACTAGCGGGGTCTACGAGCAGTACTTC
TRBV10-3	-	TRBJ2-3	-	CAISAQGDTQYF	TGTGCCATCAGTGCCCAAGGGGATACGCAGTATTTT
TRBV18	-	TRBJ1-3	few	CASSPNSLSSGNTIYF	TGTGCCAGCTCACCAAACAGCTTGAGCTCTGGAAACACCATATATTTT
TRBV20-1	-	TRBJ2-3	-	CSASPSTGMGTDTQYF	TGCAGTGCTAGCCCCTCAACAGGGATGGGCACAGATACGCAGTATTTT
TRBV6-1	-	TRBJ2-1	-	CATRQDSYNEQFF	TGTGCCACCCGACAAGACTCCTACAATGAGCAGTTCTTC
TRBV18	-	TRBJ1-1	-	CASSPRTDSEAFF	TGTGCCAGCTCACCGAGGACAGATTCTGAAGCTTTCTTT
TRBV7-3	-	TRBJ2-1	many	CASSLGGPGTADNEQFF	TGTGCCAGCAGCTTAGGGGGGCCCGGGACAGCAGACAATGAGCAGTTCTTC
TRBV12-3/TRBV12-4	-	TRBJ2-7	-	CASSLSFREQYF	TGTGCCAGCAGTTTATCGTTCAGGGAGCAGTACTTC
TRBV20-1	-	TRBJ2-2	many	CSAPGQDTGELFF	TGCAGTGCCCCCGGCCAGGATACCGGGGAGCTGTTTTTT
TRBV20-1	TRBD2	TRBJ2-6	-	CSEERGPGGANVLTF	TGCAGTGAGGAGCGGGGGCCGGGAGGGGCCAACGTCCTGACTTTC
TRBV6-5	-	TRBJ2-3	many	CASSYSRGSDTQYF	TGTGCCAGCAGTTACTCTCGGGGTTCAGATACGCAGTATTTT
TRBV11-2	-	TRBJ2-5	many	CASSLVFSWGPQETQYF	TGTGCCAGCAGCTTAGTCTTCAGCTGGGGTCCTCAAGAGACCCAGTACTTC
TRBV6-5	-	TRBJ2-5	few	CASSFGPRYQETQYF	TGTGCCAGCAGTTTCGGGCCACGGTACCAAGAGACCCAGTACTTC
TRBV24-1	-	TRBJ2-1	many	CATSDRAKLDEQFF	TGTGCCACCAGTGATCGGGCAAAGTTAGACGAGCAGTTCTTC
TRBV7-8	-	TRBJ2-1	-	CASSLLGGRYNEQFF	TGTGCCAGCAGCTTATTGGGGGGACGATACAATGAGCAGTTCTTC
TRBV20-1	-	TRBJ1-1	many	CSASQGRRNTEAFF	TGCAGTGCTAGCCAAGGACGGCGGAACACTGAAGCTTTCTTT
TRBV19	-	TRBJ2-7	-	CASRESIVAYEQYF	TGTGCCAGTAGGGAATCAATAGTAGCCTACGAGCAGTACTTC
TRBV5-6	TRBD2	TRBJ2-1	-	CASSDKLAGVDNEQFF	TGTGCCAGCAGCGACAAACTAGCGGGGGTCGACAATGAGCAGTTCTTC
TRBV5-4	-	TRBJ2-2	-	CASSLEVGGGHTGELFF	TGTGCCAGCAGCTTGGAAGTAGGAGGGGGTCACACCGGGGAGCTGTTTTTT
TRBV29-1	TRBD1	TRBJ1-4	many	CSVDGTGTEKLFF	TGCAGCGTTGATGGGACAGGGACTGAAAAACTGTTTTTT
TRBV30	-	TRBJ2-5	-	CAWSGGGAGREGFETQYF	TGTGCCTGGAGTGGAGGGGGCGCAGGCAGGGAGGGGTTTGAGACCCAGTACTTC
TRBV10-3	-	TRBJ2-5	many	CATGDVGAGETQYF	TGTGCCACCGGCGACGTGGGGGCAGGAGAGACCCAGTACTTC
TRBV5-6	-	TRBJ2-6	-	CASSLIVSGANVLTF	TGTGCCAGCAGCTTGATCGTGTCTGGGGCCAACGTCCTGACTTTC
TRBV24-1	TRBD2	TRBJ2-5	many	CATSDWGLTKETQYF	TGTGCCACCAGTGATTGGGGACTAACCAAAGAGACCCAGTACTTC
TRBV6-1	-	TRBJ2-6	-	CASSEARPGGANVLTF	TGTGCCAGCAGTGAAGCAAGGCCAGGTGGGGCCAACGTCCTGACTTTC
TRBV6-5	-	TRBJ1-2	many	CASSLRSNSNYGYTF	TGTGCCAGCAGTTTGCGGAGTAATTCTAACTATGGCTACACCTTC
TRBV10-3	-	TRBJ2-3	-	CAISGKGQRRSTDTQYF	TGTGCCATCAGTGGAAAAGGACAGAGGAGAAGCACAGATACGCAGTATTTT
TRBV20-1	TRBD2	TRBJ2-7	-	CSADPSLAGGPQEQYF	TGCAGTGCTGACCCCTCGCTAGCGGGGGGGCCTCAGGAGCAGTACTTC
TRBV2	-	TRBJ1-1	many	CASSVRRNTEAFF	TGTGCCAGCAGTGTCCGCCGGAACACTGAAGCTTTCTTT
TRBV7-2	-	TRBJ2-1	many	CASSPNSWLGGQFF	TGTGCCAGCAGCCCAAATTCGTGGCTAGGAGGGCAGTTCTTC
TRBV15	TRBD1	TRBJ2-7	many	CATSRGPGQTTYEQYF	TGTGCCACCAGCAGAGGACCGGGACAGACAACCTACGAGCAGTACTTC
TRBV29-1	TRBD1	TRBJ2-7	many	CSVTPGQGPNEQYF	TGCAGCGTGACCCCGGGACAGGGCCCGAACGAGCAGTACTTC
TRBV24-1	-	TRBJ2-7	many	CATSPLRPRTEAYEQYF	TGTGCCACCAGCCCTCTCCGACCTAGGACGGAAGCCTACGAGCAGTACTTC
TRBV20-1	TRBD2	TRBJ2-3	many	CSARGLASTDTQYF	TGCAGTGCTAGGGGACTAGCGAGCACAGATACGCAGTATTTT
TRBV20-1	-	TRBJ2-7	few	CSARDQLAGRPSYEQYF	TGCAGTGCTAGAGATCAACTCGCCGGCAGGCCCTCCTACGAGCAGTACTTC